The sample holds a few counts of the clone carrying this T cell receptor (beta chain). The antigen remains unidentified. These data originate in a study of cytomegalovirus exposure and HLA in healthy donors. V lost 3 bases, J lost 4 bases, and 8 bases stayed unmatched. CDR1 and CDR2 (germline): SGHDT, YYEEEE. This CDR3 contains 18 residues. Sequencing was performed with immunoSEQ multiplex PCR; in TCRdb, only in-frame clones are kept and a portion is missing. The table includes approximately 130,000 clones, 85% to 90% detected once. Findings and caveats of the study: It was reported that the classifier diagnosed cytomegalovirus status with high specificity and sensitivity in both the original and validation cohorts. The study labeled approximately 150 TCR beta chains cytomegalovirus-associated. Confirmation was obtained in vitro that a few CMV-associated chains are specific for CMV antigens.

The sequencing sample was made of PBMCs. The clonotype comes from a woman in her thirties in good health and CMV-seronegative. This chain uses TRBV5-6 with TRBJ2-6; 12 nucleotides line up with TRBD1. Here the CDR3 DNA reads TGTGCCAGCAGCTCCCCGGGACAGGGGGCGCCCGGGGCCAACGTCCTGACTTTC. Encoded protein: CASSSPGQGAPGANVLTF. The full variable domain, completed using reference TRBV5-6 and TRBJ2-6, is DAGVTQSPTHLIKTRGQQVTLRCSPKSGHDTVSWYQQALGQGPQFIFQYYEEEERQRGNFPDRFSGHQFPNYSSELNVNALLLGDSALYLCASSSPGQGAPGANVLTFGAGSRLTVL.